The 3 T cell receptor beta chains reported below all come from one sample, sequenced in a study of blood T cells in healthy people across ages. Primed by a sample-barcoded 5' primer and a J-beta primer mix, a second PCR proceeded for roughly 7 to 12 cycles. MiXCR, run by TCRdb on the 5' RACE reads, gives a single entry per CDR3 protein. The sample includes around 2 million distinct CDR3 sequences, around 42% seen only once; the top ten take approximately 22%. Sequencing was done on a sample of blood. Source of these receptors: a human donor in good health.

V gene TRBV20-1 combines with J gene TRBJ2-3, with TRBD1 matching 11 bases. Germline CDR1 reads DFQATT; CDR2 reads SNEGSKA (reference sequence). V lost 2 bases to trimming and J lost 2 bases; unmatched junction nucleotides: 12. This CDR3 has 18 amino acids. CDR3 in amino acids: CSARSRPGQGVHTDTQYF. CDR3 bases: TGCAGTGCTAGATCCCGCCCGGGACAGGGGGTCCACACAGATACGCAGTATTTT.

This chain joins TRBV4-1 and TRBJ1-3, with D unresolved. The CDR3 has 16 residues. Germline V gene lookup returns CDR1 MGHRA and CDR2 YSYEKL. Trimming cost V 0 bases and J 1 base, with 10 bases left between them. The CDR3 DNA reads TGCGCCAGCAGCCAAGATCTGGCGGGATCTGGAAACACCATATATTTT. The encoded protein is CASSQDLAGSGNTIYF.

The chain recombines TRBV29-1 with TRBJ1-1; D is possibly TRBD1 (6 bases). Germline CDR1 reads SQVTM; CDR2 reads ANQGSEA. This CDR3 is 13 amino acids long. Trimming pared 7 bases from V and 0 bases from J, leaving 12 bases between. The CDR3 loop reads CSARQAMNTEAFF. CDR3 nucleotides: TGCAGCGCTCGACAGGCCATGAACACTGAAGCTTTCTTT.